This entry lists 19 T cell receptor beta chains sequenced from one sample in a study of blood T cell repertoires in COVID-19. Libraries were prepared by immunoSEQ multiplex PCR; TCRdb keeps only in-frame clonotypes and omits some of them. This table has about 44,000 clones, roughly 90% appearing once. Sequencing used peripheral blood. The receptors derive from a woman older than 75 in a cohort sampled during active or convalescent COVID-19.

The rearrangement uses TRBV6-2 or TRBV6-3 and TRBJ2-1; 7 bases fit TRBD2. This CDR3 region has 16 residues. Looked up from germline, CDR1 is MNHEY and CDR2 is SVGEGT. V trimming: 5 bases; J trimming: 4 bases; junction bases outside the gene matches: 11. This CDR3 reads CASSPSTSWFYNEQFF. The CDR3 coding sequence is TGTGCCAGCAGTCCCTCGACTAGCTGGTTTTACAATGAGCAGTTCTTC.

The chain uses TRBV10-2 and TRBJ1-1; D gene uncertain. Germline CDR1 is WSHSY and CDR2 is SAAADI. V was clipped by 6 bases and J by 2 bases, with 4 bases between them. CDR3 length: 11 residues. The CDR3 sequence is CASRQNTEAFF. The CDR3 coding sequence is TGCGCCAGCAGACAAAACACTGAAGCTTTCTTT.

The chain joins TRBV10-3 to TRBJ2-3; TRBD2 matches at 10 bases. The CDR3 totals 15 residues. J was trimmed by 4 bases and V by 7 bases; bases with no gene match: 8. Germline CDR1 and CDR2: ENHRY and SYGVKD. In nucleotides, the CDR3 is TGTGCCATCACCCCCAGAAGCGGGGGGGCAGATACGCAGTATTTT. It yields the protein CAITPRSGGADTQYF.

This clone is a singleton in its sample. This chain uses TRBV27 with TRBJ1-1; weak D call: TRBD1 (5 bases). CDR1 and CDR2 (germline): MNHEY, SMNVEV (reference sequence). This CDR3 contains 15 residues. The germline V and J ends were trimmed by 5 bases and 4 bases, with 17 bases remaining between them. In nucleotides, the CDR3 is TGTGCCAGCAGTCCCGGCACCGGGGGTGCCACTGAAGCTTTCTTT. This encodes CASSPGTGGATEAFF.

This chain's CDR3 is CASSYRTSGSDEQYF. The CDR3 coding sequence is TGTGCCAGCAGCTACCGGACTAGCGGGAGCGACGAGCAGTACTTC. The chain joins TRBV7-6 to TRBJ2-7, with TRBD2 matching over 13 bases. This CDR3 region has 15 residues. Losses at the gene ends were 4 bases for V and 5 bases for J; bases not matched to a gene: 5. In germline, CDR1 is SGHVS, CDR2 FNYEAQ. Based on the CDR3 plus reference TRBV7-6 and TRBJ2-7, the full variable domain is GAGVSQSPRYKVTKRGQDVALRCDPISGHVSLYWYRQALGQGPEFLTYFNYEAQQDKSGLPNDRFSAERPEGSISTLTIQRTEQRDSAMYRCASSYRTSGSDEQYFGPGTRLTVT.

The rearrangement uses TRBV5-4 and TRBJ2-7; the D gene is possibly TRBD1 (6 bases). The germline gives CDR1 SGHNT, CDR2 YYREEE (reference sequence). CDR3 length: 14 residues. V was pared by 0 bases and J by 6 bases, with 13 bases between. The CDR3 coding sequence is TGTGCCAGCAGCTTGGCTTCCCAGGGGTTCGAGCAGTACTTC. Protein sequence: CASSLASQGFEQYF.

The CDR3 nucleotides are TGTGCCAGTAGTGTATACAGGGGTGAGGAAAAACTGTTTTTT. This codes for CASSVYRGEEKLFF. The genes are TRBV19 and TRBJ1-4, with 7 bases identical to TRBD1. Germline V lookup: CDR1 LNHDA, CDR2 SQIVND (reference sequence). V shed 5 bases and J 8 bases; nucleotides not matched to a gene: 8. The CDR3 has 14 amino acids.

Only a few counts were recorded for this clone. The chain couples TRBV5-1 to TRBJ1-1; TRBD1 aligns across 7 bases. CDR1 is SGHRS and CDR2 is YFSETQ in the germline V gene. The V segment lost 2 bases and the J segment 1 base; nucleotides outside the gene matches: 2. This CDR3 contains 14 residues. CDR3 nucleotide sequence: TGCGCCAGCAGCTTTCAGGGGGGGAACACTGAAGCTTTCTTT. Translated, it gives CASSFQGGNTEAFF.

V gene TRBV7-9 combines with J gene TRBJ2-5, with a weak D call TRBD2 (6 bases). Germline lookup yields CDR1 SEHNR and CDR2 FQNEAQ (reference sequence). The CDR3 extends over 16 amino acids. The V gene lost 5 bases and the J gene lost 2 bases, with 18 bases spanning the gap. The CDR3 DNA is TGTGCCAGCAGCCGGGGGACGGGCCGAAGGCAAGAGACCCAGTACTTC. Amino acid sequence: CASSRGTGRRQETQYF. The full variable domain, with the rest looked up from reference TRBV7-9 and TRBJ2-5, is DTGVSQNPRHKITKRGQNVTFRCDPISEHNRLYWYRQTLGQGPEFLTYFQNEAQLEKSRLLSDRFSAERPKGSFSTLEIQRTEQGDSAMYLCASSRGTGRRQETQYFGPGTRLLVL.

The CDR3 here is CASSFSGSTDTQYF. The CDR3 DNA is TGTGCCAGCAGCTTTAGCGGGAGCACAGATACGCAGTATTTT. The V gene is TRBV11-3, the J gene TRBJ2-3, with TRBD2 matching over 7 bases. With 3 bases clipped from V and 0 bases from J, the junction kept 0 bases outside the gene matches. Germline loops: CDR1 SGHNT, CDR2 YENEEA. This CDR3 comprises 14 residues. The full variable domain, its missing parts supplied by reference TRBV11-3 and TRBJ2-3, is EAGVVQSPRYKIIEKKQPVAFWCNPISGHNTLYWYLQNLGQGPELLIRYENEEAVDDSQLPKDRFSAERLKGVDSTLKIQPAELGDSAVYLCASSFSGSTDTQYFGPGTRLTVL.

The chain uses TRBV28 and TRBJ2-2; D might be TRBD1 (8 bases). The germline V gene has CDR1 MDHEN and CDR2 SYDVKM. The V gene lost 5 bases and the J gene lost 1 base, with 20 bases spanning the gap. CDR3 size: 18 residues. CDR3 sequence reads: CASSKDRVAGLNTGELFF. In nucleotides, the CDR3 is TGTGCCAGCAGTAAGGACAGGGTAGCGGGTCTGAACACCGGGGAGCTGTTTTTT.

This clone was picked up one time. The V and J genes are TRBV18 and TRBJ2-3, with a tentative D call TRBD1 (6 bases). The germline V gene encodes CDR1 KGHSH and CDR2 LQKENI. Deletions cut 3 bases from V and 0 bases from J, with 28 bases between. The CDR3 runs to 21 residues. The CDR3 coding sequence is TGTGCCAGCTCACCGGTCATACAAGGGGGTATGGTGGCAGGGAGCACAGATACGCAGTATTTT. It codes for CASSPVIQGGMVAGSTDTQYF.

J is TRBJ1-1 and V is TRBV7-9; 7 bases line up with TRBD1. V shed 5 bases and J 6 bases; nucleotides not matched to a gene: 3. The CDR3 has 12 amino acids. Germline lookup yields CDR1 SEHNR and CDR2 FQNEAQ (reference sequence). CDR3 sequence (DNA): TGTGCCAGCAGCGAGGGGGCCCCTGAAGCTTTCTTT. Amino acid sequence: CASSEGAPEAFF.

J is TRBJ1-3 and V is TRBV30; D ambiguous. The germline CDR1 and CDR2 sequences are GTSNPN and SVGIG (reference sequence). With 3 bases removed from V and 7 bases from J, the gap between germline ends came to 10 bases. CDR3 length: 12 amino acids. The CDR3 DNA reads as TGTGCCTGGAGAGCCGATGTGAACACCATATATTTT. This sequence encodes CAWRADVNTIYF.

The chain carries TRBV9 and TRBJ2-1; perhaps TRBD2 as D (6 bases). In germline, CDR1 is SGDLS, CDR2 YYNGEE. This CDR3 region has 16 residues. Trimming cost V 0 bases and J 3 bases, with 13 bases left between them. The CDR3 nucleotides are TGTGCCAGCAGCGTAGGAGGCGGGGCCAACTACAATGAGCAGTTCTTC. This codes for CASSVGGGANYNEQFF.

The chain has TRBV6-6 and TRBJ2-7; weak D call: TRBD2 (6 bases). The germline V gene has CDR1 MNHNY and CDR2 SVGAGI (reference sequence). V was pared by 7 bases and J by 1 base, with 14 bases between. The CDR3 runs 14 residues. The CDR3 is CASTGSGQSYEQYF. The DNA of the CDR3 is TGTGCCAGCACCGGGAGCGGGCAGTCCTACGAGCAGTACTTC.

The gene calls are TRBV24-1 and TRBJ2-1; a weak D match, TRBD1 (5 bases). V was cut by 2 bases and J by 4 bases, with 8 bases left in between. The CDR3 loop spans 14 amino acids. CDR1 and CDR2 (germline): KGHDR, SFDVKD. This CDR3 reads CATSDSQGYNEQFF. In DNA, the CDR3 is TGTGCCACCAGTGATTCCCAGGGTTACAATGAGCAGTTCTTC.

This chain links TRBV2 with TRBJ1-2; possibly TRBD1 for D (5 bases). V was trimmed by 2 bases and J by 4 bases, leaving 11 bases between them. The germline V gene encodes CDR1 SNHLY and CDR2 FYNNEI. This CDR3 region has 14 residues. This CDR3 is CASSELDSVYGYTF. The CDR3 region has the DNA TGTGCCAGCAGTGAACTCGACAGCGTCTATGGCTACACCTTC.

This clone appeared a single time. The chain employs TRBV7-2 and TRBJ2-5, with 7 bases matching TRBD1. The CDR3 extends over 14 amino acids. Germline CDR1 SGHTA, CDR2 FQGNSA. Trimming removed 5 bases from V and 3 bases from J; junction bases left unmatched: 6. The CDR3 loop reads CASSPGTAKETQYF. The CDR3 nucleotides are TGTGCCAGCAGCCCGGGGACAGCAAAAGAGACCCAGTACTTC.